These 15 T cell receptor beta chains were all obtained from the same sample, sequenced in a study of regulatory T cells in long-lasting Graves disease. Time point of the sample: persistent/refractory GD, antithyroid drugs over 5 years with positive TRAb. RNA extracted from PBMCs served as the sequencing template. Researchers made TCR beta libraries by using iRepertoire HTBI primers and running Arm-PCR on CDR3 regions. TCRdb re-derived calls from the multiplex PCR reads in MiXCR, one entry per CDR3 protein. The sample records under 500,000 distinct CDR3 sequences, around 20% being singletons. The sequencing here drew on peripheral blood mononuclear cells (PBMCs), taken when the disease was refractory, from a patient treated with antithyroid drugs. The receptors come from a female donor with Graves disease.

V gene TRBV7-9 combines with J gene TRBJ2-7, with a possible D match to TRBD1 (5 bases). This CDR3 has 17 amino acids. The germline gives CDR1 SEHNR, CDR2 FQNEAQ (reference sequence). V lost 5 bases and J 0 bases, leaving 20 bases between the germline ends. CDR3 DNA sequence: TGTGCCAGCAGCAACCTCCGTCAGGGTATACACTCCTACGAGCAGTACTTC. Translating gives CASSNLRQGIHSYEQYF.

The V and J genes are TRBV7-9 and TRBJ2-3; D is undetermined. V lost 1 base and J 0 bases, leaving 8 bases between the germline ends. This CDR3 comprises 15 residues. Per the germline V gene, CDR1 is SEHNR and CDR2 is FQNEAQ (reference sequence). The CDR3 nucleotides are TGTGCCAGCAGCTTAGACGAAACAAGCACAGATACGCAGTATTTT. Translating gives CASSLDETSTDTQYF.

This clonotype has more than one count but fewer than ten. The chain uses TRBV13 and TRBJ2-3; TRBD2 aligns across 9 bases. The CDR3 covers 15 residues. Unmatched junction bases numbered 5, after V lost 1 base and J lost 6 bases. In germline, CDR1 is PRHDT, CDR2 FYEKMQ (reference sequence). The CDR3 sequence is CASSLEASGTDTQYF. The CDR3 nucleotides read TGTGCCAGCAGCTTAGAGGCTAGCGGGACGGATACGCAGTATTTT.

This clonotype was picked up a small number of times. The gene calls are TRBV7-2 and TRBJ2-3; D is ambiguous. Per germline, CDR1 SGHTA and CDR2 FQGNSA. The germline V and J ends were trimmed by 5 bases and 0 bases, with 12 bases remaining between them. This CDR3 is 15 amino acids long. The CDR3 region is CASSPGQSSTDTQYF. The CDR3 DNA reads TGTGCCAGCAGCCCCGGGCAGTCTAGCACAGATACGCAGTATTTT.

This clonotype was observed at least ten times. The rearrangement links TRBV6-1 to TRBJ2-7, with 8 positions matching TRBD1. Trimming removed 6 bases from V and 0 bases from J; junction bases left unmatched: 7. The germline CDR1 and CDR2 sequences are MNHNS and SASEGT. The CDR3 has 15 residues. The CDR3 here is CASRAQGAYSYEQYF. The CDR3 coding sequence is TGTGCCAGCAGAGCGCAGGGGGCCTACTCCTACGAGCAGTACTTC.

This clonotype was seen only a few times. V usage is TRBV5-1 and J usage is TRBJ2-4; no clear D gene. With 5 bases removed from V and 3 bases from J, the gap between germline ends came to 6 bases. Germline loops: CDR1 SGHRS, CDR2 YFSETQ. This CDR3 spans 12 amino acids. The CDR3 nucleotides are TGCGCCAGCAGTACCGACAAAAACATTCAGTACTTC. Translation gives CASSTDKNIQYF.

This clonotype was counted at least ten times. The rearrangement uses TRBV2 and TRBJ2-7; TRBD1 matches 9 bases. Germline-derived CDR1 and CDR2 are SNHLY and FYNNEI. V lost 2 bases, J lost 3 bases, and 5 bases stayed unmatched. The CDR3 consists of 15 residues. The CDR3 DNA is TGTGCCAGCAGTGAAAGAGGGACAGGGTACTACGAGCAGTACTTC. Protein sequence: CASSERGTGYYEQYF. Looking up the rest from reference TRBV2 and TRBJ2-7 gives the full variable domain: EPEVTQTPSHQVTQMGQEVILRCVPISNHLYFYWYRQILGQKVEFLVSFYNNEISEKSEIFDDQFSVERPDGSNFTLKIRSTKLEDSAMYFCASSERGTGYYEQYFGPGTRLTVT.

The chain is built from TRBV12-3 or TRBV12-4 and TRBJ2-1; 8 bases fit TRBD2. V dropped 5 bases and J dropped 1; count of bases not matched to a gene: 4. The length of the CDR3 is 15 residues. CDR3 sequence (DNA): TGTGCCAGCAGTGCCGGGACTAGGTCCTACAATGAGCAGTTCTTC. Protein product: CASSAGTRSYNEQFF.

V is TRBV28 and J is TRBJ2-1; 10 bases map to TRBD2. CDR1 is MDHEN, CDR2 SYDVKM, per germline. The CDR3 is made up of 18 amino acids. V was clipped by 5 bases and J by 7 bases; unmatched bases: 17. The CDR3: CASSHRSGRASRDNEQFF. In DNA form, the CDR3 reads TGTGCCAGCAGTCATCGGAGCGGGAGGGCCTCACGGGATAATGAGCAGTTCTTC.

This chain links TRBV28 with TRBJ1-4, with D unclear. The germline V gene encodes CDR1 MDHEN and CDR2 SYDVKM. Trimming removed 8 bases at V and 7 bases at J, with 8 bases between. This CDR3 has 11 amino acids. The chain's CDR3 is CASGGFEKLFF. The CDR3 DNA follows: TGTGCCAGCGGTGGGTTTGAAAAACTGTTTTTT.

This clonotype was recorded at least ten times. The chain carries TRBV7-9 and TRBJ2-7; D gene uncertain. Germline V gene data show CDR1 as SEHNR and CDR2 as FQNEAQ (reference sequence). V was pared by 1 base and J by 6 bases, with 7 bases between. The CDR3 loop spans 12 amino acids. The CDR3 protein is CASSLGGTEQYF. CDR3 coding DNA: TGTGCCAGCAGCTTAGGTGGAACCGAGCAGTACTTC.

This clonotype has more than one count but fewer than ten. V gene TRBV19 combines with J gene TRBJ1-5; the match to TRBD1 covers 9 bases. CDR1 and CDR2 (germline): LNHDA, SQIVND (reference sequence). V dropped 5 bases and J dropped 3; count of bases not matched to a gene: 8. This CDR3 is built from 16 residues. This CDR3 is CASSFTGGAFNQPQHF. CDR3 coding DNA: TGTGCCAGTAGTTTTACAGGGGGCGCATTCAATCAGCCCCAGCATTTT.

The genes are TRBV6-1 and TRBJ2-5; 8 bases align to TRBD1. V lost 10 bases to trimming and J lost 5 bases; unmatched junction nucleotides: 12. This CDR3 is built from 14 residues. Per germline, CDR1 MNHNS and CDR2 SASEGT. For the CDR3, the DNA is TGTGCCATCAAGGACAGGGTGCATGAGGAGACCCAGTACTTC. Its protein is CAIKDRVHEETQYF.

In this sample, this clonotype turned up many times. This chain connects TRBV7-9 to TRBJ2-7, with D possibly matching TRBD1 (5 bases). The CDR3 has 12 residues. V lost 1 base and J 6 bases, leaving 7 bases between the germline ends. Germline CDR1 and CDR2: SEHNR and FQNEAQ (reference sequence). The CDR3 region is CASSLGGSEQYF. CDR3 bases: TGTGCCAGCAGCTTAGGGGGCAGCGAGCAGTACTTC.

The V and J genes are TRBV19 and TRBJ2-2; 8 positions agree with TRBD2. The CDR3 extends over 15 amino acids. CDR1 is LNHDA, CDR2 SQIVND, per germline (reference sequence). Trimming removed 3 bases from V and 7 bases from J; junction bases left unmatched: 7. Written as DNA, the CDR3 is TGTGCCAGTAGTATGTCAGCGGGAGCAAGCGGGGAGCTGTTTTTT. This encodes CASSMSAGASGELFF.